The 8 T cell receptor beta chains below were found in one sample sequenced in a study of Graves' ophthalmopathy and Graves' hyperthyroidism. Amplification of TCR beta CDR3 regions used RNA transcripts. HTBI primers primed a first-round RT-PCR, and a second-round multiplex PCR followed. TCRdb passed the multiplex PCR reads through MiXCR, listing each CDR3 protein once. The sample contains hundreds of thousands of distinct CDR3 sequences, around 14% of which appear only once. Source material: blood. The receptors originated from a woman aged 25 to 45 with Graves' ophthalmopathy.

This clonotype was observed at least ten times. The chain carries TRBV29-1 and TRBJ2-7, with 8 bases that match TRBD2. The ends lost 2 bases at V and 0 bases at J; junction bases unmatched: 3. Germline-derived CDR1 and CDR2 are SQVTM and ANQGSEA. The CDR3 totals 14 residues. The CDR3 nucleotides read TGCAGCGTTGAATTAAGCGGGAGCTCCTACGAGCAGTACTTC. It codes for CSVELSGSSYEQYF.

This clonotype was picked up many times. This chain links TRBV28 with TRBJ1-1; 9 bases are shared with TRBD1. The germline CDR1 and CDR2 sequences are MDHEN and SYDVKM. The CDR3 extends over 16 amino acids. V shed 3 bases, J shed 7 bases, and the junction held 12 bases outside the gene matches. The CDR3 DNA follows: TGTGCCAGCAGTTTCGGGACAGGGTGGATCGGCAGTGAAGCTTTCTTT. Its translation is CASSFGTGWIGSEAFF. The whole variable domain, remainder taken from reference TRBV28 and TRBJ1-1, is DVKVTQSSRYLVKRTGEKVFLECVQDMDHENMFWYRQDPGLGLRLIYFSYDVKMKEKGDIPEGYSVSREKKERFSLILESASTNQTSMYLCASSFGTGWIGSEAFFGQGTRLTVV.

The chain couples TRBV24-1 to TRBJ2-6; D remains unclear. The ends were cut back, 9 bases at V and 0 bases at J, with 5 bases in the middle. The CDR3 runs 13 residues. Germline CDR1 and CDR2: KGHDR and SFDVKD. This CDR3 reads CATANSGANVLTF. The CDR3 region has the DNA TGTGCCACCGCGAACTCTGGGGCCAACGTCCTGACTTTC.

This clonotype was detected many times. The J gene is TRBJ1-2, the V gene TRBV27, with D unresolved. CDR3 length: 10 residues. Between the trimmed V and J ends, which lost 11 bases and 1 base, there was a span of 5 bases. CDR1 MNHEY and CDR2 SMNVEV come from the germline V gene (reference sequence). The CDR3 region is CAGFNYGYTF. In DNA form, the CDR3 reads TGTGCCGGCTTTAACTATGGCTACACCTTC.

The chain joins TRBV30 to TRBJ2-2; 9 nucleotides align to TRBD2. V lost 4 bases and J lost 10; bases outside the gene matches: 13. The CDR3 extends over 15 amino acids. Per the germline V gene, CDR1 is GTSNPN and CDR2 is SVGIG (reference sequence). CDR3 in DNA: TGTGCCTGGAAGGTAGCGGGGGTAAGGGACGCGGAGCTGTTTTTT. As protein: CAWKVAGVRDAELFF.

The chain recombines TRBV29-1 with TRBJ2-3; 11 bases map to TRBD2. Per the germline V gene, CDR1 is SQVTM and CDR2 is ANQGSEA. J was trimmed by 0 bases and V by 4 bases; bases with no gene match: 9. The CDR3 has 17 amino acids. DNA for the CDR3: TGCAGCGTTGCTGAAACTAGCGGGAGACTGAGCACAGATACGCAGTATTTT. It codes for CSVAETSGRLSTDTQYF.

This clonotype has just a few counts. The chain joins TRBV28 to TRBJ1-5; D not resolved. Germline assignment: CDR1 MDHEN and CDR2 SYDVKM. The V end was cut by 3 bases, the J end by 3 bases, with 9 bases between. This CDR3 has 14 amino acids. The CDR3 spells CASSFAQTNQPQHF. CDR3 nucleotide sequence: TGTGCCAGCAGTTTCGCGCAGACCAATCAGCCCCAGCATTTT.

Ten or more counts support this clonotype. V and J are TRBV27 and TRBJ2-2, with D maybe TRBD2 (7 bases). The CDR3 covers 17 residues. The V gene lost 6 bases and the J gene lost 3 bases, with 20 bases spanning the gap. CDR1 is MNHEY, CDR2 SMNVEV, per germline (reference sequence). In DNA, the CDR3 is TGTGCCAGCAGCCCCTTCGGAGGCGGGGGCCACACCGGGGAGCTGTTTTTT. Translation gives CASSPFGGGGHTGELFF.